This entry lists 19 T cell receptor beta chains sequenced from one sample in a study of OX40 agonist ivuxolimab in advanced cancers. Clones were read by immunoSEQ multiplex PCR, and TCRdb kept only the in-frame ones, dropping some. The profile covers some 74,000 clones, with approximately 85% appearing a single time and about 6.9% taken by the ten largest. The material sequenced was CD4+ or CD8+ T cells sorted from blood, taken in a trial of the OX40 agonist ivuxolimab. The receptor source for this set is an adult with an advanced solid tumor such as melanoma, head and neck, liver or kidney cancer.

This chain connects TRBV27 to TRBJ2-2, with 8 positions matching TRBD1. CDR3 length: 18 amino acids. CDR1 and CDR2 (germline): MNHEY, SMNVEV (reference sequence). J lost 4 bases, V lost 6 bases, and 16 bases had no gene match. CDR3 sequence: CASSLRPQGAFGTGELFF. The CDR3, as DNA: TGTGCCAGCAGCTTACGGCCCCAGGGGGCTTTCGGCACCGGGGAGCTGTTTTTT.

The chain couples TRBV6-6 to TRBJ2-2; D is ambiguous. V was clipped by 2 bases and J by 6 bases, with 10 bases between them. The CDR3 is 14 residues long. Per germline, CDR1 MNHNY and CDR2 SVGAGI (reference sequence). CDR3 DNA sequence: TGTGCCAGCAGTTACCTGGGGATTGCCGGGGAGCTGTTTTTT. Amino acid sequence: CASSYLGIAGELFF.

V and J are TRBV10-1 and TRBJ1-1; D is uncertain. V shed 5 bases and J shed 0 bases, with 10 bases lying between them. This CDR3 has 14 residues. Germline CDR1 and CDR2: WNHNN and SYGVQD (reference sequence). The CDR3 loop reads CASSPGGLNTEAFF. The CDR3 DNA reads as TGCGCCAGCAGTCCCGGCGGATTGAACACTGAAGCTTTCTTT.

This clone was observed a handful of times. CDR3 in amino acids: CASNPGTDYGYTF. The DNA for the CDR3 is TGTGCCAGTAACCCAGGAACTGACTATGGCTACACCTTC. The rearrangement links TRBV19 to TRBJ1-2; D call uncertain. Germline values: CDR1 LNHDA, CDR2 SQIVND (reference sequence). V was pared by 7 bases and J by 3 bases, with 12 bases between. This CDR3 region has 13 residues.

This clone was observed a single time. This chain connects TRBV18 to TRBJ2-3; D possibly corresponds to TRBD2 (7 bases). The CDR3 extends over 15 amino acids. Per germline, CDR1 KGHSH and CDR2 LQKENI. Trimming stripped 2 bases from V and 4 bases from J, with 13 bases between. The CDR3, as DNA: TGTGCCAGCTCACCATGGGGGGGGCAGGCAGATACGCAGTATTTT. Translating gives CASSPWGGQADTQYF.

This clone occurred a few times. This chain connects TRBV7-9 to TRBJ2-7, with 9 nucleotides matching TRBD1. The CDR3 extends over 15 amino acids. CDR1 and CDR2 (germline): SEHNR, FQNEAQ (reference sequence). The junction had 18 bases not matched to a gene; V was cut back by 9 bases and J by 9 bases. As DNA, the CDR3 is TGTGCCAGTGGCGATCCGGGACAGGGCCGCGAAGCGCAGTACTTC. Translation: CASGDPGQGREAQYF.

This clone was detected a few times. The chain has TRBV5-1 and TRBJ1-6; 11 bases line up with TRBD1. The CDR3 sequence is 15 residues long. Germline loops: CDR1 SGHRS, CDR2 YFSETQ. With 3 bases clipped from V and 5 bases from J, the junction kept 1 base outside the gene matches. CDR3 nucleotide sequence: TGCGCCAGCAGCTGGGACAGGGGGAATAATTCACCCCTCCACTTT. This gives the protein CASSWDRGNNSPLHF. Full variable domain (outside the CDR3, taken from reference TRBV5-1 and TRBJ1-6): KAGVTQTPRYLIKTRGQQVTLSCSPISGHRSVSWYQQTPGQGLQFLFEYFSETQRNKGNFPGRFSGRQFSNSRSEMNVSTLELGDSALYLCASSWDRGNNSPLHFGNGTRLTVT.

This clone occurred once. The rearrangement links TRBV9 to TRBJ1-5; no definite D call. Germline-derived CDR1 and CDR2 are SGDLS and YYNGEE. Trimming pared 0 bases from V and 6 bases from J, leaving 13 bases between. CDR3 length: 15 amino acids. Here the CDR3 reads CASSVDAGFSQPQHF. The CDR3 DNA sequence: TGTGCCAGCAGCGTAGATGCGGGATTCAGTCAGCCCCAGCATTTT.

The V gene is TRBV6-5, the J gene TRBJ1-5; TRBD1 is a possible D gene (6 bases). This CDR3 region has 15 residues. Per germline, CDR1 MNHEY and CDR2 SVGAGI. Trimming took off 5 bases at V and 4 bases at J, with 15 bases between the two ends. The CDR3 nucleotides are TGTGCCAGCAGTATACAGGGAGGGGGAAATCAGCCCCAGCATTTT. Amino acids: CASSIQGGGNQPQHF.

The V call is TRBV6-6, the J call TRBJ2-5; 12 nucleotides align to TRBD1. The CDR3 totals 16 residues. Losses at the gene ends were 6 bases for V and 5 bases for J; bases not matched to a gene: 10. CDR1 and CDR2 from the germline V gene are MNHNY and SVGAGI (reference sequence). CDR3 in DNA: TGTGCCAGCAGCGTCTGGGACAGGGGGCGCGGGGAGACCCAGTACTTC. The encoded protein is CASSVWDRGRGETQYF.

This clone was seen a handful of times. The chain joins TRBV30 to TRBJ1-2; D possibly corresponds to TRBD1 (5 bases). Germline CDR1 and CDR2: GTSNPN and SVGIG (reference sequence). The CDR3 sequence is 13 residues long. V dropped 2 bases and J dropped 9 bases, with 16 bases sitting between them. The CDR3 DNA follows: TGTGCCTGGAGTCCCGGGCCTTGGGGGAGCTACACCTTC. Protein product: CAWSPGPWGSYTF.

The rearrangement links TRBV10-2 to TRBJ2-2; 7 bases map to TRBD1. This CDR3 region has 16 residues. Germline CDR1 and CDR2: WSHSY and SAAADI. The V segment lost 7 bases and the J segment 3 bases; nucleotides outside the gene matches: 11. The CDR3 nucleotides read TGCGCCAGCAAGGGGGCACTAGTAGGATACACCGGGGAGCTGTTTTTT. Residues: CASKGALVGYTGELFF.

The chain couples TRBV11-2 to TRBJ2-5; weak D call: TRBD1 (6 bases). CDR1 is SGHAT and CDR2 is FQNNGV in the germline V gene. The ends were cut back, 1 base at V and 1 base at J, with 13 bases in the middle. The CDR3 is made up of 16 amino acids. Here the CDR3 DNA reads TGTGCCAGCAGCTTAGGGGCCGGGACATCCCAAGAGACCCAGTACTTC. This translates into CASSLGAGTSQETQYF.

In this sample, this clone turned up a few times. The CDR3 protein is CASSPGHSSGTEAFF. The DNA of the CDR3 is TGTGCCAGCAGCCCGGGACACTCGTCAGGGACTGAAGCTTTCTTT. The V and J genes are TRBV6-6 and TRBJ1-1, with D possibly matching TRBD1 (6 bases). This CDR3 is built from 15 residues. Germline V gene lookup returns CDR1 MNHNY and CDR2 SVGAGI (reference sequence). Trimming left V 6 bases short and J 5 bases short, with 19 bases between.

Points on this clone: Within the sample, other DNA sequences also encode this same CDR3. The V call is TRBV30, the J call TRBJ2-5; 7 bases are a match to TRBD1. The CDR3 sequence is 15 residues long. CDR1 and CDR2 from the germline V gene are GTSNPN and SVGIG (reference sequence). V dropped 0 bases and J dropped 1; count of bases not matched to a gene: 5. As DNA, the CDR3 is TGTGCCTGGAGTGTAGGGGGACAGCTCCAAGAGACCCAGTACTTC. This codes for CAWSVGGQLQETQYF.

The count of this clone is one. V usage is TRBV6-6 and J usage is TRBJ2-3; 14 nucleotides align to TRBD2. The junction had 6 bases not matched to a gene; V was cut back by 2 bases and J by 11 bases. This CDR3 region has 15 residues. Germline V CDR1 and CDR2: MNHNY, SVGAGI (reference sequence). The CDR3 nucleotides read TGTGCCAGCAGTTACCGAGGGACTAGCGGGAGCGGGCAGTATTTT. Encoded protein: CASSYRGTSGSGQYF.

Written as DNA, the CDR3 is TGTGCCAGCAGTTTACCGGGACAGTTACGAGCTTTCTTT. Translation: CASSLPGQLRAFF. The rearrangement joins TRBV27 to TRBJ1-1, with TRBD1 matching 7 bases. The J segment lost 10 bases and the V segment lost 2 bases, leaving 7 bases of the junction unmatched. The CDR3 totals 13 residues. Per the germline V gene, CDR1 is MNHEY and CDR2 is SMNVEV (reference sequence).

The chain employs TRBV20-1 and TRBJ1-2; D is uncertain. CDR1 is DFQATT, CDR2 SNEGSKA, per germline (reference sequence). The CDR3 is made up of 11 amino acids. The V gene lost 5 bases and the J gene lost 6 bases, with 10 bases spanning the gap. CDR3 coding DNA: TGCAGTGCTCTGCGGACTAATGGCTACACCTTC. Translated, it gives CSALRTNGYTF.

DNA of the CDR3: TGTGCCAGCAGCGGGAGCGATACAGCCACCGGGGAGCTGTTTTTT. Translation gives CASSGSDTATGELFF. This chain joins TRBV7-9 and TRBJ2-2, with D perhaps matching TRBD2 (5 bases). Per the germline V gene, CDR1 is SEHNR and CDR2 is FQNEAQ (reference sequence). The CDR3 sequence is 15 residues long. Deletions cut 5 bases from V and 4 bases from J, with 14 bases between.